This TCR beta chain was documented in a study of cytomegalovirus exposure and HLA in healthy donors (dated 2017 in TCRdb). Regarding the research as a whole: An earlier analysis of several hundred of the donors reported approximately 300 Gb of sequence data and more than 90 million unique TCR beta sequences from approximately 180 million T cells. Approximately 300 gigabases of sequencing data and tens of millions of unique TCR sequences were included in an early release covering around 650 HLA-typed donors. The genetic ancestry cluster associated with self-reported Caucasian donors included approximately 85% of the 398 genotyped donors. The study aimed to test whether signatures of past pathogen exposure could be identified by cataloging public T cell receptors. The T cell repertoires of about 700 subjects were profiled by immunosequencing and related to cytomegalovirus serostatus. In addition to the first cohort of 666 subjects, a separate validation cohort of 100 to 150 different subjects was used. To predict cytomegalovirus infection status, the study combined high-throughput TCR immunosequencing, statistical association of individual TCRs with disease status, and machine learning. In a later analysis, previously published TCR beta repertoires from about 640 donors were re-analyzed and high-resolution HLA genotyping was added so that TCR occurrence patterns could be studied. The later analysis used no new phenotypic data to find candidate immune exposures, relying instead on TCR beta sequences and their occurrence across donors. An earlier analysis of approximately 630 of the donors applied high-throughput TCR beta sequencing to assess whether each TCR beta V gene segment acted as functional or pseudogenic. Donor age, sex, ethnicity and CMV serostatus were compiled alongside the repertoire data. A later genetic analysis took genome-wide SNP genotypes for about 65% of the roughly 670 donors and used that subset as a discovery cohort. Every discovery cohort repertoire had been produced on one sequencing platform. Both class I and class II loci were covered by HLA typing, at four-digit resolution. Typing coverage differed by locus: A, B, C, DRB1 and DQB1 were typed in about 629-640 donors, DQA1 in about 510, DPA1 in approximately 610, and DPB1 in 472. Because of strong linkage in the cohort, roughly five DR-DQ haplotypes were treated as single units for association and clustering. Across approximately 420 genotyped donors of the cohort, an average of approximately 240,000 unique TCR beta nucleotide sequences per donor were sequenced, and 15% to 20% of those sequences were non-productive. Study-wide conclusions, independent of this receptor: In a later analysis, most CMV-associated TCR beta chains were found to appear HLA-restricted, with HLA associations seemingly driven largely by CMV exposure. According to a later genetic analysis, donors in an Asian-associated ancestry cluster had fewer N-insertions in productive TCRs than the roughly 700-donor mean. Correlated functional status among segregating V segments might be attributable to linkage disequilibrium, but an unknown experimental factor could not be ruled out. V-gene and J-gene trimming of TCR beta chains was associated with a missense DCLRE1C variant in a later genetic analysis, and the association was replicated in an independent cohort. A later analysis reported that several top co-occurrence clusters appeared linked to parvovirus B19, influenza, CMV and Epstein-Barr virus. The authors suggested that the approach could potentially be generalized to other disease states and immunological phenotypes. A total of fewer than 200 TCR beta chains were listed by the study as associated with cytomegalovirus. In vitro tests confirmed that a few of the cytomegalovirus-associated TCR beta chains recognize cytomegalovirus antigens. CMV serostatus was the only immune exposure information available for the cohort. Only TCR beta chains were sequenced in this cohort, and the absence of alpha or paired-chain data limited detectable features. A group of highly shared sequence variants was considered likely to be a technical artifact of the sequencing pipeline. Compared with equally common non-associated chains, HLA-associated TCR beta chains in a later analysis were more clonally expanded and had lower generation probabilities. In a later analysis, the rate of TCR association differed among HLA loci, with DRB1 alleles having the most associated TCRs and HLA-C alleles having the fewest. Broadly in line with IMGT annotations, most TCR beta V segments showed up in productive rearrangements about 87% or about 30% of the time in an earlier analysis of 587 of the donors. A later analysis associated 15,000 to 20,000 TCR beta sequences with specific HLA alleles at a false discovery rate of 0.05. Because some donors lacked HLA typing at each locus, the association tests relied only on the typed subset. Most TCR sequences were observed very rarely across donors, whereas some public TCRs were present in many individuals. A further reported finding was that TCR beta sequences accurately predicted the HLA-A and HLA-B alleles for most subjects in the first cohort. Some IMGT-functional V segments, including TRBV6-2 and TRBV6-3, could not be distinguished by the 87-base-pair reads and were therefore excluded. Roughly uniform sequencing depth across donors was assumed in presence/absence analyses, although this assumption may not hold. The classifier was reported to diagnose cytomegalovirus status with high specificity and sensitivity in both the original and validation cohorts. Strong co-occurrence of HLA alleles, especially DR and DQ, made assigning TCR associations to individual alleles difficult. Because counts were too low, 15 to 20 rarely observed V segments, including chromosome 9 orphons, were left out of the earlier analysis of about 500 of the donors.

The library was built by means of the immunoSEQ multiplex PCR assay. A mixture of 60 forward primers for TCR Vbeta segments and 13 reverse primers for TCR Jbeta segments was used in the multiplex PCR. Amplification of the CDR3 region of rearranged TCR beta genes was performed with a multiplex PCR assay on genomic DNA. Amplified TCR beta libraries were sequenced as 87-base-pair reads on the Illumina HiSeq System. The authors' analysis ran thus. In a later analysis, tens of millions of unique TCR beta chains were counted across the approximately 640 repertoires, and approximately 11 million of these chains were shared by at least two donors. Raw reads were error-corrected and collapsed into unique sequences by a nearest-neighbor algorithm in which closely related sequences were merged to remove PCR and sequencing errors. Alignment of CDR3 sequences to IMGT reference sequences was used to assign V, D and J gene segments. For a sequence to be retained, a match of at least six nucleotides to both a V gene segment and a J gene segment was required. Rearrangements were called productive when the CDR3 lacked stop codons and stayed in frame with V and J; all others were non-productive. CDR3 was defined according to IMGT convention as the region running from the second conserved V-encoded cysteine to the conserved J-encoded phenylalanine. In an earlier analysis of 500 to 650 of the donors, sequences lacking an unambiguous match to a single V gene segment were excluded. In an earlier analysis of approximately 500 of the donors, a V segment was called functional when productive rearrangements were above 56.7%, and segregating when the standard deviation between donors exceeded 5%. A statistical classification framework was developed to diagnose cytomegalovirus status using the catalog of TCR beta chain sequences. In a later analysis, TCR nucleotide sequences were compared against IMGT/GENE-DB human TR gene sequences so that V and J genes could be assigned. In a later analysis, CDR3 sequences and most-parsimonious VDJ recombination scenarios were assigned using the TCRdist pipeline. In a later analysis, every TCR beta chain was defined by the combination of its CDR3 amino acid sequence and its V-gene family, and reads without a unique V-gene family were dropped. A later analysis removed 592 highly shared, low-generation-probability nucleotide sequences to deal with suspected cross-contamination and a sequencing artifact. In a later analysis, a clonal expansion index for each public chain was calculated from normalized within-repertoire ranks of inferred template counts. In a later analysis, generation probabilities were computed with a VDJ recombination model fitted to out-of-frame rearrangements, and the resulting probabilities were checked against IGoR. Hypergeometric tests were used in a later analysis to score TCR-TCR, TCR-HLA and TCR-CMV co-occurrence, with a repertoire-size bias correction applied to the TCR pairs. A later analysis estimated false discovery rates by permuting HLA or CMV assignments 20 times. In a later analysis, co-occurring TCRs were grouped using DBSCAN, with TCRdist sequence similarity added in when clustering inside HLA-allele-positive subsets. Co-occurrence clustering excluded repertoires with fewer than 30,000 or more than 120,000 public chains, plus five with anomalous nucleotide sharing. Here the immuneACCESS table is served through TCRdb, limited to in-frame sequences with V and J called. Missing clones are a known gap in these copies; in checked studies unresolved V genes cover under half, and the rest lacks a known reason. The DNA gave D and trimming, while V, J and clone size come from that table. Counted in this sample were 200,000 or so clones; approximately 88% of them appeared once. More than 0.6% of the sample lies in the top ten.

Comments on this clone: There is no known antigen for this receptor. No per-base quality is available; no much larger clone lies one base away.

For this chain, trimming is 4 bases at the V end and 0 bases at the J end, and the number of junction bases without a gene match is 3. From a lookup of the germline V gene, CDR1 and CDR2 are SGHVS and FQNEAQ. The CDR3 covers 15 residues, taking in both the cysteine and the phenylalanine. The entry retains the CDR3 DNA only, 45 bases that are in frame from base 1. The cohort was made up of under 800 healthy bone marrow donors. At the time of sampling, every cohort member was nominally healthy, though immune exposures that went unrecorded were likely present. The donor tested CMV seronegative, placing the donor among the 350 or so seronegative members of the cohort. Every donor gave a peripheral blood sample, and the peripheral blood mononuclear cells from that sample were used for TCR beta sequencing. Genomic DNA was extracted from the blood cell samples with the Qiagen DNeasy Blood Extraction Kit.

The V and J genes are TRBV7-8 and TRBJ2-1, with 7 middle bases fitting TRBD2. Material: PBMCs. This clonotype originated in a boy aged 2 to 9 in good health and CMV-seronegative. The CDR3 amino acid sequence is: CASSSGGSSYNEQFF. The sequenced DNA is TGTGCCAGCAGCTCAGGCGGGAGCTCCTACAATGAGCAGTTCTTC. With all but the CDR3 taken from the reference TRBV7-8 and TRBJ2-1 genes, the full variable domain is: GAGVSQSPRYKVAKRGQDVALRCDPISGHVSLFWYQQALGQGPEFLTYFQNEAQLDKSGLPSDRFFAERPEGSVSTLKIQRTQQEDSAVYLCASSSGGSSYNEQFFGPGTRLTVL.